These T cell receptor beta chains were read from a single sample in a study of shared clonotypes between healthy human individuals. Clones were sequenced by immunoSEQ multiplex PCR, and TCRdb holds only the in-frame ones, with some missing. The sample lists nearly 1 million clones, approximately 76% occurring once. The source material was memory CD4+ T cells sorted from blood. Every receptor here comes from a man in his late teens or twenties in good health. Each CDR3 is given with its conserved first and last residue. D genes are given only for firm matches. The size of a clone is reported for some rows only, either as once, few or many, or as a class for expanded clones.

d_call	clone_size	v_call	j_call	cdr3_aa	cdr3_nt
NA	NA	TRBV6-1	TRBJ1-1	CASKERTEAFF	TGTGCCAGCAAGGAGAGGACTGAAGCTTTCTTT
NA	NA	TRBV18	TRBJ2-3	CASSPGSSTDTQYF	TGTGCCAGCTCGCCGGGATCTAGCACAGATACGCAGTATTTT
NA	NA	TRBV10-2	TRBJ1-5	CASRGRDIAQHF	TGCGCCAGCAGGGGTCGGGACATTGCCCAGCATTTT
TRBD1	NA	TRBV7-9	TRBJ2-1	CASSLDRGKDEQFF	TGTGCCAGCAGCTTGGACAGGGGGAAGGATGAGCAGTTCTTC
NA	few	TRBV5-4	TRBJ1-1	CASSFSEGTEAFF	TGTGCCAGCAGCTTCTCGGAGGGGACTGAAGCTTTCTTT
TRBD1	NA	TRBV7-9	TRBJ1-4	CASTTITGGINEKLFF	TGTGCCAGCACCACCATTACAGGGGGGATTAATGAAAAACTGTTTTTT
TRBD1	NA	TRBV6-6	TRBJ1-5	CASKTGENQPQHF	TGTGCCAGCAAGACAGGGGAAAATCAGCCCCAGCATTTT
NA	NA	TRBV30	TRBJ1-3	CAWIHSSSGNTIYF	TGTGCCTGGATCCATTCTTCCTCTGGAAACACCATATATTTT
NA	NA	TRBV6-6	TRBJ1-4	CASSYSGPGQGEKLFF	TGTGCCAGCAGTTACTCGGGGCCTGGGCAGGGTGAAAAACTGTTTTTT
NA	NA	TRBV20-1	TRBJ1-1	CSATSQTEAFF	TGCAGTGCTACGTCTCAGACTGAAGCTTTCTTT
TRBD1	few	TRBV5-1	TRBJ2-2	CASSLSGTANTGELFF	TGCGCCAGCAGCTTGTCCGGGACAGCGAACACCGGGGAGCTGTTTTTT
NA	NA	TRBV25-1	TRBJ1-2	CASSRSGSFYGYTF	TGTGCCAGCAGTAGATCGGGTTCGTTCTATGGCTACACCTTC
NA	NA	TRBV6-1	TRBJ1-6	CASTDRGEGDSPLHF	TGTGCCAGCACCGATCGGGGGGAGGGAGATTCACCCCTCCACTTT
NA	NA	TRBV6-5	TRBJ1-2	CASRAPNHPYGYTF	TGTGCCAGCAGGGCTCCAAACCATCCCTATGGCTACACCTTC
NA	NA	TRBV2	TRBJ1-2	CASSEDGGSGYTF	TGTGCCAGCAGTGAAGACGGGGGCTCTGGCTACACCTTC
NA	NA	TRBV19	TRBJ2-7	CASSINQRGGEQYF	TGTGCCAGTAGTATCAACCAGCGCGGCGGCGAGCAGTACTTC
NA	NA	TRBV2	TRBJ2-2	CASSLGLGGAAGELFF	TGTGCCAGCAGTCTAGGGCTAGGAGGGGCCGCCGGGGAGCTGTTTTTT
NA	NA	TRBV6-1	TRBJ1-6	CASSEKGPRNSYNSPLHF	TGTGCCAGCAGTGAAAAGGGTCCTCGTAACTCCTATAATTCACCCCTCCACTTT
NA	NA	TRBV30	TRBJ1-3	CAWSRVRAGNTIYF	TGTGCCTGGAGTAGAGTGCGAGCTGGAAACACCATATATTTT
NA	NA	TRBV5-6	TRBJ2-7	CASSLITGTYEQYF	TGTGCCAGCAGCTTGATCACAGGCACCTACGAGCAGTACTTC
NA	NA	TRBV30	TRBJ2-7	CAWSISETASEQYF	TGTGCCTGGAGTATTAGCGAAACCGCTTCCGAGCAGTACTTC
NA	NA	TRBV7-2	TRBJ2-2	CASSLAGKDGELFF	TGTGCCAGCAGCTTAGCTGGGAAAGACGGGGAGCTGTTTTTT
NA	NA	TRBV6-5	TRBJ1-3	CASSYAVAAGNTIYF	TGTGCCAGCAGTTACGCTGTGGCGGCTGGAAACACCATATATTTT
TRBD2	many	TRBV6-6	TRBJ2-1	CATGESGGNNEQFF	TGTGCCACCGGGGAGAGCGGGGGGAACAATGAGCAGTTCTTC
NA	NA	TRBV18	TRBJ2-5	CASSEGETQYF	TGTGCCAGCTCAGAGGGAGAGACCCAGTACTTC
TRBD1	NA	TRBV5-1	TRBJ1-5	CASSLVETGGNQPQHF	TGCGCCAGCAGCTTGGTGGAGACAGGGGGGAATCAGCCCCAGCATTTT
NA	NA	TRBV6-1	TRBJ1-2	CASRSRDNNYGYTF	TGTGCCAGCAGGTCAAGAGACAACAACTATGGCTACACCTTC
NA	few	TRBV5-4	TRBJ1-1	CASSRPSSNTEAFF	TGTGCCAGCAGCCGGCCTAGTTCTAACACTGAAGCTTTCTTT
NA	once	TRBV6-5	TRBJ1-6	CASSRTAVEPPLHF	TGTGCCAGCAGTCGGACAGCCGTAGAACCGCCCCTCCACTTT
TRBD2	NA	TRBV6-1	TRBJ2-3	CASSEEIWTSGGSYSTDTQYF	TGTGCCAGCAGTGAAGAAATCTGGACTAGCGGGGGGTCCTATAGCACAGATACGCAGTATTTT
TRBD1	NA	TRBV18	TRBJ1-1	CASSFRTGLNTEAFF	TGTGCCAGCTCATTTCGGACAGGACTGAACACTGAAGCTTTCTTT
NA	many	TRBV5-1	TRBJ2-5	CASSGNSRGQETQYF	TGCGCCAGCAGCGGGAATTCCAGGGGCCAAGAGACCCAGTACTTC
NA	NA	TRBV5-1	TRBJ1-6	CASSFSGSNNSPLHF	TGCGCCAGCAGCTTCTCCGGGTCCAATAATTCACCCCTCCACTTT
NA	NA	TRBV28	TRBJ1-3	CASKSSTYSGNTIYF	TGTGCCAGCAAATCATCCACCTACTCTGGAAACACCATATATTTT
TRBD1	NA	TRBV18	TRBJ1-1	CASSGQGAEAFF	TGTGCCAGCTCAGGACAGGGGGCTGAAGCTTTCTTT
NA	NA	TRBV5-1	TRBJ1-5	CASPGISLLPGQNNQPQHF	TGCGCCAGCCCTGGAATTTCCTTACTGCCTGGGCAGAACAATCAGCCCCAGCATTTT
NA	NA	TRBV2	TRBJ2-7	CASSDGGPGYEQYF	TGTGCCAGCAGTGACGGGGGGCCGGGCTACGAGCAGTACTTC
NA	NA	TRBV6-6	TRBJ1-4	CASSYEDKRGEKLFF	TGTGCCAGCAGTTACGAAGACAAACGAGGTGAAAAACTGTTTTTT
NA	NA	TRBV10-1	TRBJ2-1	CASSDQGRADNEQFF	TGCGCCAGCAGTGATCAGGGCAGGGCGGACAATGAGCAGTTCTTC
NA	NA	TRBV7-2	TRBJ2-1	CASSPGPASYNEQFF	TGTGCCAGCAGCCCGGGACCAGCATCCTACAATGAGCAGTTCTTC